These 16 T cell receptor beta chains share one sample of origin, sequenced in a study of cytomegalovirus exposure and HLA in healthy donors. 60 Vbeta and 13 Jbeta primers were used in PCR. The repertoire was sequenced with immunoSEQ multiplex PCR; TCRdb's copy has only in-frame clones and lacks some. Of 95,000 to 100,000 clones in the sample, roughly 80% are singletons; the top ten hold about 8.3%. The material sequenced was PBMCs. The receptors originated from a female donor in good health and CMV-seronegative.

This chain's CDR3 is CASSQQGNQPQHF. The CDR3 nucleotides are TGTGCCAGCAGCCAACAGGGAAATCAGCCCCAGCATTTT. The rearrangement uses TRBV27 and TRBJ1-5; weak D call: TRBD1 (6 bases). Per germline, CDR1 MNHEY and CDR2 SMNVEV (reference sequence). V was trimmed by 6 bases and J by 4 bases, leaving 10 bases between them. There are 13 residues in the CDR3.

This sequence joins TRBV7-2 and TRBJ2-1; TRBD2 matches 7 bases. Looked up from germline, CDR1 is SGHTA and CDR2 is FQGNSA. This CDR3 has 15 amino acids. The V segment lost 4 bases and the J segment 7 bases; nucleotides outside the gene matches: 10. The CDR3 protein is CASSSRELRANEQFF. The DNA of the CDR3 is TGTGCCAGCAGCTCGCGGGAGTTGAGGGCGAATGAGCAGTTCTTC.

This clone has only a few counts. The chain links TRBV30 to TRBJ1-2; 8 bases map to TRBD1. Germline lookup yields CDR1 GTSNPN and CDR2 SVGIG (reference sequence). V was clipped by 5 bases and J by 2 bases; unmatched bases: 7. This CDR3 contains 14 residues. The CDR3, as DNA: TGTGCCTGGGGGGACAGGAGAAGGAACTATGGCTACACCTTC. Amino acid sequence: CAWGDRRRNYGYTF.

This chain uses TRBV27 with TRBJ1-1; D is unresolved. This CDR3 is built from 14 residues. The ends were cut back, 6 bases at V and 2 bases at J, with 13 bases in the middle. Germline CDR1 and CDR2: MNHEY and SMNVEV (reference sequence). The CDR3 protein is CASSSVGRNTEAFF. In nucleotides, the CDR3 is TGTGCCAGCAGCTCAGTGGGGAGAAACACTGAAGCTTTCTTT.

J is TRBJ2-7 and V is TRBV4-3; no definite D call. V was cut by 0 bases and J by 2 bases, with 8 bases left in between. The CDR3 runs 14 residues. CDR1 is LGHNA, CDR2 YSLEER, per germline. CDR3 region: CASSQDVQAYEQYF. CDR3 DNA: TGCGCCAGCAGCCAAGATGTACAAGCCTACGAGCAGTACTTC.

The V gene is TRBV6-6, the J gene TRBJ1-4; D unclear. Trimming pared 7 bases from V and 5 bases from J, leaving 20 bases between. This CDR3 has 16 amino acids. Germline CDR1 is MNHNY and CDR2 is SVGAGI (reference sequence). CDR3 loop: CASKSRTADLNEKLFF. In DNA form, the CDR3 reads TGTGCCAGCAAGTCCCGAACGGCGGACTTGAATGAAAAACTGTTTTTT.

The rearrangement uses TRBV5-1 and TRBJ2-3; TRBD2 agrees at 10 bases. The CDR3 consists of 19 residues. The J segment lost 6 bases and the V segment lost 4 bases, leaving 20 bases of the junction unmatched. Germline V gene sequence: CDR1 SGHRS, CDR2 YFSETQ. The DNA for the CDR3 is TGCGCCAGCAGCACCGGACTAGCGGTCCCCCCCACACAGCTGGATACGCAGTATTTT. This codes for CASSTGLAVPPTQLDTQYF.

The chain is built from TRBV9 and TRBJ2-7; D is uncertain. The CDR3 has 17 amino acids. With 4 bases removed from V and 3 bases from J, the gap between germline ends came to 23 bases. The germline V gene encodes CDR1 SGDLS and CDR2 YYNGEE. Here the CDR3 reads CASSSRDSRRSYYEQYF. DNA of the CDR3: TGTGCCAGCAGCTCCCGAGATAGCCGGCGATCTTACTACGAGCAGTACTTC.

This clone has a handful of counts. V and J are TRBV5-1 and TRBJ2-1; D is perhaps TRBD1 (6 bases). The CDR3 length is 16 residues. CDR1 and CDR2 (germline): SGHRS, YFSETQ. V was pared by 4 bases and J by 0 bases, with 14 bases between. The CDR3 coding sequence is TGCGCCAGCAGCCCTGGACAGAATCCCTCCTACAATGAGCAGTTCTTC. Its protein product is CASSPGQNPSYNEQFF.

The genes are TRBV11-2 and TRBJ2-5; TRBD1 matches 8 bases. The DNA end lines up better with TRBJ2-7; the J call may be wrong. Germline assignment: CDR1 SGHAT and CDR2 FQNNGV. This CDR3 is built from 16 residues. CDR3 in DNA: TGTGCCAGCAGCAACCTAAGGACAGGGCTCTCCTACGAGCAGTACTTC. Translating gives CASSNLRTGLSYEQYF.

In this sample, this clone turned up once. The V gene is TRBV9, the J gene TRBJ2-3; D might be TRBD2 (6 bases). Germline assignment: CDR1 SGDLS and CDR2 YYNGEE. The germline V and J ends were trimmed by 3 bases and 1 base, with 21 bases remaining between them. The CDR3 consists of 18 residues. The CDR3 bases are TGTGCCAGCAGCGCACACCCGGGACTCCTTGTCCGCACAGATACGCAGTATTTT. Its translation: CASSAHPGLLVRTDTQYF. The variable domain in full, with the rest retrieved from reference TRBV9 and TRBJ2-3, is DSGVTQTPKHLITATGQRVTLRCSPRSGDLSVYWYQQSLDQGLQFLIQYYNGEERAKGNILERFSAQQFPDLHSELNLSSLELGDSALYFCASSAHPGLLVRTDTQYFGPGTRLTVL.

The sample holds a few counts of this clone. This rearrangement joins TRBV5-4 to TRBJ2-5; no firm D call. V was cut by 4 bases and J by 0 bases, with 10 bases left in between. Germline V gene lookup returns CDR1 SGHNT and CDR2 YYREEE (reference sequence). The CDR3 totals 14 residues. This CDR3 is CASSHDSYQETQYF. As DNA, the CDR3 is TGTGCCAGCAGCCATGACTCCTACCAAGAGACCCAGTACTTC.

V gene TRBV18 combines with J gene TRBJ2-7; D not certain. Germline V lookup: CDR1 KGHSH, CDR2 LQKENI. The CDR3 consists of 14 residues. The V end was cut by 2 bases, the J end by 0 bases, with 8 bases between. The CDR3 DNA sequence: TGTGCCAGCTCACCATTGCCTAGCTCCTACGAGCAGTACTTC. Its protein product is CASSPLPSSYEQYF.

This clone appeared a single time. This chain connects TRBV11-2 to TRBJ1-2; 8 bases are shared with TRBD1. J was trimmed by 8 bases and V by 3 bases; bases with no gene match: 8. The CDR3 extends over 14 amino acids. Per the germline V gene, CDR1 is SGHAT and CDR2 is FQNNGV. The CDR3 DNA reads TGTGCCAGCAGCTTGGGGACAGGTTTCCCGGGCTACACCTTC. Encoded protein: CASSLGTGFPGYTF.

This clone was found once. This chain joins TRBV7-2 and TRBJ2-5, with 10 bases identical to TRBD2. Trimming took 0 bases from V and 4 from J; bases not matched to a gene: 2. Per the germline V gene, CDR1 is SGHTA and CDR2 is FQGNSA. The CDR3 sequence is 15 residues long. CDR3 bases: TGTGCCAGCAGCTTAGCACTAGCGGGAAGAGAGACCCAGTACTTC. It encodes CASSLALAGRETQYF.

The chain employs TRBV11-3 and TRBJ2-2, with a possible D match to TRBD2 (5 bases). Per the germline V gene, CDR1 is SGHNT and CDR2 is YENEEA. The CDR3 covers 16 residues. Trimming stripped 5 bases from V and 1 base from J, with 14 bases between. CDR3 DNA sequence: TGTGCCAGCAGCCTTGGGGTGGCGGGGAACACCGGGGAGCTGTTTTTT. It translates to CASSLGVAGNTGELFF.